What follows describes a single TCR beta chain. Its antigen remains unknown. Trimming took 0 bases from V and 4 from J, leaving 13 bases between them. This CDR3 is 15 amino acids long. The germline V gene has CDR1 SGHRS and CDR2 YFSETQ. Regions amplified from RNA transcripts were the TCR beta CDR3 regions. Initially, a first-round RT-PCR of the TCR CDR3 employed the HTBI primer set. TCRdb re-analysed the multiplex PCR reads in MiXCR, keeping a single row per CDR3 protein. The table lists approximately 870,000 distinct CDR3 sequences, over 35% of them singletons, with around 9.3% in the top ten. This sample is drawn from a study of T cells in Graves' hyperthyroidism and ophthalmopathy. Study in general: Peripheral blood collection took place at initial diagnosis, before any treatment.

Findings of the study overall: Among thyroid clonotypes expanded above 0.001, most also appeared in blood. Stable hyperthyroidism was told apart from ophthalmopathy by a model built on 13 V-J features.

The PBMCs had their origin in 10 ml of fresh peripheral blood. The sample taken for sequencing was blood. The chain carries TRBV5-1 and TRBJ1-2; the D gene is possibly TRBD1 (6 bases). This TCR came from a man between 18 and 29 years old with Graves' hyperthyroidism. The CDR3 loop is CASSLEGGHVYGYTF. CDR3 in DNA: TGCGCCAGCAGCTTGGAGGGGGGGCACGTCTATGGCTACACCTTC.